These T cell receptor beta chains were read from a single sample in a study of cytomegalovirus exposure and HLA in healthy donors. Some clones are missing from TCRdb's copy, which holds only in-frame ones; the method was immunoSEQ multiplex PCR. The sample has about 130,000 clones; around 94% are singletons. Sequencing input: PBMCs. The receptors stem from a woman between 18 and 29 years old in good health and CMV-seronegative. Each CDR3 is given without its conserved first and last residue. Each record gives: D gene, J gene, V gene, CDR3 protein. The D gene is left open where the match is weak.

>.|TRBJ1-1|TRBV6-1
ASSPRGSNTEAF
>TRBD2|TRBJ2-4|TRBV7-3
ASSLTGGGDIQY
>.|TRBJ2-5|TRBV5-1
ASSSGVGDHTETQY
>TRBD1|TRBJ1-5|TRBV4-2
ASSQRGGAGTGSNQPQH
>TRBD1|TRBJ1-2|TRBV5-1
ASSPPTGVMGYT
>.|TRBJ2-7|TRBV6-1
ASKAGQSYEQY
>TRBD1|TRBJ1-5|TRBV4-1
ASSQESGQGHQPQH
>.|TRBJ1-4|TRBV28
ASSPATNEKLF
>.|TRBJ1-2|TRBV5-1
ASSFGREGYT
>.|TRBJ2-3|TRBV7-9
ASSPGDLTDTQY
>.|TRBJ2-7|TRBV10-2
ASSVDSYEQY
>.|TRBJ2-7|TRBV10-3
AISRGGSSYEQY
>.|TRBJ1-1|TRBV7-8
ASSRGLTEAF
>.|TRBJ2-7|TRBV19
ASSIVGASYEQY
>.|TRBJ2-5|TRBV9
ASSPRGRGEETQY
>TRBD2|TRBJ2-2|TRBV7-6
ASSLDSGRAPGELF
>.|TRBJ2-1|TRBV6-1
ASRAGQTNEQF
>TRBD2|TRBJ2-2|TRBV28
ASVQSGGLNTGELF
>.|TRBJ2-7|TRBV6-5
ASSYSKYRAYEQY
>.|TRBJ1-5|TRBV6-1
ASPSSGGNQPQH
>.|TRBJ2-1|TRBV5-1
ASSYTDMGNEQF
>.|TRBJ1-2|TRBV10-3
AISGGEGYGYT
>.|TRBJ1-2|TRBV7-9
ASSFNHRVTVYGYT
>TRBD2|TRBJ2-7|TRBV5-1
ASSLTSGSYEQY
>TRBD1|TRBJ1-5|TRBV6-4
ASSQTGREPQH
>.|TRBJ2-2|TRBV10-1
ASSHSRSTGELF
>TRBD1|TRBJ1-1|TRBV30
AWSRTGGTEAF
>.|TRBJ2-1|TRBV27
ASSSGLLSYNEQF